This T cell receptor (beta chain) came from a study of blood T cell repertoires in COVID-19. Study summary: PBMCs, B-cell-depleted T cells, or T cells provided the cDNA or gDNA that made up the material.

Per germline, CDR1 LGHDT and CDR2 YNNKEL (reference sequence). The CDR3 consists of 20 residues. Trimming cost V 4 bases and J 0 bases; bases outside gene matches: 13. As processed by the authors: Counts of nucleated cells, estimated from reference gene primer amplification, were obtained. Produced via immunoSEQ multiplex PCR; TCRdb's table is partial and in-frame only. V and J calls and clone size are copied from that table; D and trimming were computed from the DNA. The repertoire holds 150,000 to 200,000 clones, roughly three quarters seen once, with 6% in the top ten. Seattle enrolled patients during active infection and tracked them longitudinally.

The sample was peripheral blood. The rearrangement uses TRBV3-1 (or the pseudogene TRBV3-2) and TRBJ2-6, with 9 bases aligning to TRBD1. The receptor's source is a woman aged 40 to 50 with COVID-19, enrolled during active disease. CDR3 sequence reads: CASSRSTGTGRLSGANVLTF. The CDR3 DNA sequence: TGTGCCAGCAGCCGATCGACCGGGACAGGGAGACTCTCTGGGGCCAACGTCCTGACTTTC.